Below are 19 T cell receptor beta chains sequenced from a single sample in a study of blood T cell repertoires in COVID-19. Assay: immunoSEQ multiplex PCR; the TCRdb copy retains only in-frame clones and omits some. The data show approximately 150,000 clones, 80% to 90% seen once. Sequencing was carried out using peripheral blood. Receptor source: a woman aged 45 to 65 with acute or convalescent COVID-19.

The chain recombines TRBV5-5 with TRBJ1-1, with TRBD1 identical over 8 bases. Per the germline V gene, CDR1 is SGHKS and CDR2 is YYEKEE (reference sequence). Losses at the gene ends were 4 bases for V and 2 bases for J; bases not matched to a gene: 7. The CDR3 extends over 15 amino acids. The CDR3 DNA reads as TGTGCCAGCAGCGGGCCGGGACAGGTTAACACTGAAGCTTTCTTT. This gives the protein CASSGPGQVNTEAFF.

The gene calls are TRBV5-1 and TRBJ2-3; TRBD1 matches at 7 bases. Germline V CDR1 and CDR2: SGHRS, YFSETQ. The CDR3 runs to 14 residues. Germline trimming cut 4 bases from V and 5 bases from J; bases unmatched to any gene: 7. The CDR3 is CASSATQGEDTQYF. CDR3 nucleotides: TGCGCCAGCAGCGCGACGCAGGGGGAAGATACGCAGTATTTT.

The chain couples TRBV30 to TRBJ1-1; 8 bases fit TRBD1. The length of the CDR3 is 13 residues. The J segment lost 6 bases and the V segment lost 2 bases, leaving 5 bases of the junction unmatched. In germline, CDR1 is GTSNPN, CDR2 SVGIG (reference sequence). The CDR3 region is CAWSTGGRSEAFF. The DNA of the CDR3 is TGTGCCTGGAGTACAGGGGGGAGGTCTGAAGCTTTCTTT.

V is TRBV12-3 or TRBV12-4 and J is TRBJ1-2, with D hard to call. The CDR3 consists of 13 residues. Between the trimmed V and J ends, which lost 5 bases and 7 bases, there was a span of 14 bases. The DNA for the CDR3 is TGTGCCAGCAGTCCCCGGGCCGCGGGTGGCTACACCTTC. Amino acid sequence: CASSPRAAGGYTF.

The chain is built from TRBV5-4 and TRBJ2-7; TRBD2 agrees at 7 bases. The germline V gene encodes CDR1 SGHNT and CDR2 YYREEE (reference sequence). The V and J ends lost 0 bases and 1 base, in that order; junction bases with no gene match: 4. CDR3 length: 15 residues. CDR3 amino acids: CASSLGAGSSYEQYF. CDR3 nucleotide sequence: TGTGCCAGCAGCTTGGGAGCGGGATCTTCCTACGAGCAGTACTTC.

This chain links TRBV6-1 with TRBJ2-1; D possibly corresponds to TRBD2 (5 bases). Germline values: CDR1 MNHNS, CDR2 SASEGT. The CDR3 totals 14 residues. The V end was cut by 2 bases, the J end by 8 bases, with 13 bases between. CDR3 region: CASSESRAGDEQFF. CDR3 coding DNA: TGTGCCAGCAGTGAAAGTAGGGCCGGGGATGAGCAGTTCTTC.

With regard to this clone: The same CDR3 is also encoded by other DNA sequences in this sample. The J gene is TRBJ1-2, the V gene TRBV29-1; D unclear. This CDR3 is 12 amino acids long. The germline gives CDR1 SQVTM, CDR2 ANQGSEA. V was trimmed by 1 base and J by 3 bases, leaving 6 bases between them. The CDR3, as DNA: TGCAGCGTTGAAGGAGGTGACTATGGCTACACCTTC. This translates into CSVEGGDYGYTF.

In its sample, this clone was seen a few times. V is TRBV3-1 (or the pseudogene TRBV3-2) and J is TRBJ2-1, with a weak D call TRBD2 (5 bases). CDR3 length equals 16 residues. Germline loops: CDR1 LGHDT, CDR2 YNNKEL (reference sequence). V was shortened by 3 bases and J by 0 bases, with 12 bases between the two germline ends. CDR3 in amino acids: CASSQIPGSSYNEQFF. The CDR3 DNA sequence: TGTGCCAGCAGCCAGATCCCGGGGAGCTCCTACAATGAGCAGTTCTTC.

The chain recombines TRBV3-1 (or the pseudogene TRBV3-2) with TRBJ2-7, with a weak D call TRBD2 (5 bases). The V and J ends lost 8 bases and 2 bases respectively, with 10 bases between them. Germline CDR1 and CDR2: LGHDT and YNNKEL (reference sequence). The CDR3 sequence is 12 residues long. The CDR3 sequence: CASAIAPYEQYF. CDR3 DNA sequence: TGTGCCAGCGCCATAGCGCCCTACGAGCAGTACTTC.

This rearrangement joins TRBV19 to TRBJ2-7; the match to TRBD1 covers 7 bases. V lost 3 bases and J lost 5; bases outside the gene matches: 7. The CDR3 is 14 amino acids. CDR1 is LNHDA, CDR2 SQIVND, per germline (reference sequence). The CDR3 DNA reads TGTGCCAGTAGTATCGGAGACAGGGTACACGAGCAGTACTTC. It encodes CASSIGDRVHEQYF.

The rearrangement uses TRBV7-3 and TRBJ2-3, with 8 nucleotides matching TRBD2. CDR1 SGHTA and CDR2 FQGTGA come from the germline V gene. This CDR3 is built from 14 residues. Trimming cost V 1 base and J 6 bases; bases outside gene matches: 3. CDR3 DNA: TGTGCCAGCAGCTTAAACGGGAGGGTGGATACGCAGTATTTT. This gives the protein CASSLNGRVDTQYF.

V usage is TRBV6-6 and J usage is TRBJ1-5, with D hard to call. Germline assignment: CDR1 MNHNY and CDR2 SVGAGI (reference sequence). The CDR3 totals 16 residues. V lost 3 bases and J lost 6, with 18 bases in between. The CDR3 loop reads CASSYRDDLSGQPQHF. The CDR3 bases are TGTGCCAGCAGTTATCGGGATGACTTATCCGGTCAGCCCCAGCATTTT.

This chain uses TRBV6-5 with TRBJ1-2, with 8 positions matching TRBD1. The V gene end was trimmed by 10 bases and the J gene end by 8 bases; junction bases not matched to a gene: 15. The CDR3 runs to 14 residues. Germline V lookup: CDR1 MNHEY, CDR2 SVGAGI. This CDR3 reads CATHQGARSWGYTF. The CDR3 DNA is TGTGCCACCCACCAGGGGGCCAGGTCCTGGGGCTACACCTTC.

This clone occurred many times. The chain has TRBV5-1 and TRBJ1-1; no definite D call. This CDR3 region has 15 residues. V lost 4 bases and J 1 base, leaving 14 bases between the germline ends. Per the germline V gene, CDR1 is SGHRS and CDR2 is YFSETQ. CDR3 region: CASSHPILENTEAFF. In nucleotides, the CDR3 is TGCGCCAGCAGCCACCCTATACTCGAGAACACTGAAGCTTTCTTT. Complete variable domain (other parts from reference TRBV5-1 and TRBJ1-1): KAGVTQTPRYLIKTRGQQVTLSCSPISGHRSVSWYQQTPGQGLQFLFEYFSETQRNKGNFPGRFSGRQFSNSRSEMNVSTLELGDSALYLCASSHPILENTEAFFGQGTRLTVV.

The rearrangement links TRBV27 to TRBJ2-2, with D tentatively TRBD2 (5 bases). Looked up from germline, CDR1 is MNHEY and CDR2 is SMNVEV (reference sequence). The length of the CDR3 is 14 residues. The V gene lost 2 bases and the J gene lost 6 bases, with 10 bases spanning the gap. CDR3 in amino acids: CASSLKPGAGELFF. The CDR3, as DNA: TGTGCCAGCAGTTTAAAACCCGGGGCCGGGGAGCTGTTTTTT.

This rearrangement joins TRBV4-2 to TRBJ2-7; D may be TRBD2 (6 bases). Germline V gives CDR1 LGHNA, CDR2 YNFKEQ. The CDR3 runs 17 residues. V gave up 0 bases and J gave up 3 bases, with 18 bases separating them. CDR3: CASSQEISGGVSYEQYF. CDR3 bases: TGTGCCAGCAGCCAAGAGATCTCTGGCGGGGTGAGCTACGAGCAGTACTTC.

V and J are TRBV3-1 (or the pseudogene TRBV3-2) and TRBJ2-1, with 10 positions matching TRBD2. Germline values: CDR1 LGHDT, CDR2 YNNKEL (reference sequence). The J segment lost 6 bases and the V segment lost 5 bases, leaving 4 bases of the junction unmatched. The length of the CDR3 is 14 residues. The CDR3 loop is CASSKPSGSNEQFF. The CDR3 DNA reads TGTGCCAGCAGCAAACCTAGCGGGAGCAATGAGCAGTTCTTC.

This chain uses TRBV6-5 with TRBJ2-7; TRBD1 is a possible D gene (6 bases). This CDR3 comprises 13 residues. The germline V and J ends were trimmed by 8 bases and 2 bases, with 13 bases remaining between them. Germline values: CDR1 MNHEY, CDR2 SVGAGI. Here the CDR3 reads CASGYRATYEQYF. CDR3 DNA sequence: TGTGCCAGCGGCTACAGGGCCACCTACGAGCAGTACTTC.

The CDR3 loop reads CASIPPQGDYGYTF. In DNA form, the CDR3 reads TGTGCCAGTATCCCCCCTCAGGGTGACTATGGCTACACCTTC. This chain links TRBV19 with TRBJ1-2; maybe TRBD1 (5 bases). Trimming cost V 7 bases and J 3 bases, with 15 bases left between them. The germline CDR1 and CDR2 sequences are LNHDA and SQIVND (reference sequence). The CDR3 spans 14 residues.